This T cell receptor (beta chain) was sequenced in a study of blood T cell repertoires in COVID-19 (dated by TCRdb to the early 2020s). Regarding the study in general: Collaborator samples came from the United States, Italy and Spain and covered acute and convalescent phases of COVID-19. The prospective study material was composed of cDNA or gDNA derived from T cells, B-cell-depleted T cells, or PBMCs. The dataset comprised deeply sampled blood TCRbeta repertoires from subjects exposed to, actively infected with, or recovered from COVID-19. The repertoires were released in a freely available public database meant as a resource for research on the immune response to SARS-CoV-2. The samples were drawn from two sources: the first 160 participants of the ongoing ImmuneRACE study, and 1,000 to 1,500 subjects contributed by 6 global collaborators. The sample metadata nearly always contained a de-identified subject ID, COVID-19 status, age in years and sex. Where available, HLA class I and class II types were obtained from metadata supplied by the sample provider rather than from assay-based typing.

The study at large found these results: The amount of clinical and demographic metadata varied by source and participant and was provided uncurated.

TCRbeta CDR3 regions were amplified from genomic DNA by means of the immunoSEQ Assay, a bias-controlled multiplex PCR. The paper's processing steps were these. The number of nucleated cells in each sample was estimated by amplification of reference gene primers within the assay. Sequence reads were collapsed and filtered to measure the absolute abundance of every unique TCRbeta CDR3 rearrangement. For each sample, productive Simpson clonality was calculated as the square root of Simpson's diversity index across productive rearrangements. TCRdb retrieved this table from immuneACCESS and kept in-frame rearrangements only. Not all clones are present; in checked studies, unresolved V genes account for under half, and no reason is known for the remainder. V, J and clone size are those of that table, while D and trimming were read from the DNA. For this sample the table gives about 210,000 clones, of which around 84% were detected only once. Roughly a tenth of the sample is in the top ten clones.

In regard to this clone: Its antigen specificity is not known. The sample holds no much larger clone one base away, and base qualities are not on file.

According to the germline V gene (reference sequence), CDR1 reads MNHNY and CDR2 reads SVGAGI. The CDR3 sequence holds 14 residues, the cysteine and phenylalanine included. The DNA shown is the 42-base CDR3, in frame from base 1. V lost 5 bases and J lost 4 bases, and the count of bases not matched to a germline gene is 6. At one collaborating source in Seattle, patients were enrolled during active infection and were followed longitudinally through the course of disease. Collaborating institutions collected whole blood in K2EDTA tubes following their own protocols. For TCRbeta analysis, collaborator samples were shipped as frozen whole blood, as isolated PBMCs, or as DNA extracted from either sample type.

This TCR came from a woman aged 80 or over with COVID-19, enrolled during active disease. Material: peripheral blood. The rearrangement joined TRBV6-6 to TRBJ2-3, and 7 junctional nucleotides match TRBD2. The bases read TGTGCCAGCAGTCCCCGGGGGGAGGCAGATACGCAGTATTTT. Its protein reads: CASSPRGEADTQYF.